The clone carrying this TCR beta chain was picked up many times. Its antigen is not known. The sample originates from a study of read filtering for tumor transcriptome and immune sequencing. At the level of the study: Among patients, approximately 16 were male and around 15 female, aged roughly 45 to 85 (mean about 66). Broader study findings: Even smaller IR-seq throughput identified most shared clonotypes.

Germline loops: CDR1 DFQATT, CDR2 SNEGSKA (reference sequence). The CDR3 runs to 13 residues. V lost 5 bases, J lost 2 bases, and 10 bases lay in between. From about 400 ng of RNA, a library with molecular barcoded alpha/delta and beta/gamma adaptors was made. A single record per CDR3 protein comes from TCRdb applying MiXCR to the reads. Of about 57,000 distinct CDR3 sequences in the sample, around a fifth are singletons; the top ten hold about a sixth. The gene calls are TRBV20-1 and TRBJ1-5, with D unresolved. The clonotype was recovered from a donor aged 40 or over with multiple myeloma. Sequencing was performed on a population of CD138-negative cells sorted from bone marrow. The CDR3 DNA reads TGCAGTGCTTACAGTAACGGCAATCAGCCCCAGCATTTT. Its translation is CSAYSNGNQPQHF.